Each of the 30 T cell receptor beta chains below was sequenced from the same sample in a study of blood T cells in healthy people across ages (dated by TCRdb to 2014 to 2015). Library preparation was by 5' RACE. Sequencing was carried out with an Illumina HiSeq 2500. A second PCR of about 6 to 11 cycles was performed with a sample-barcoded 5' primer and a J-beta primer mix. TCRdb trimmed public reads at Q25 via fastp, called clones via MiXCR and kept in-frame beta chains. A single entry per CDR3 protein holds the most common genes and DNA from its merged rows. Present in this sample are 1.5 million to 2 million distinct CDR3 sequences, 28% of which were seen just once. 7% to 9% of the sample is taken by the ten largest. Sequencing input: blood. These receptors were obtained from a woman in her 30s in good health.

This clonotype was seen a handful of times. A much larger clone lies a single base off, so this may be a read error. The V and J genes are TRBV29-1 and TRBJ2-7, with 10 bases identical to TRBD1. This CDR3 spans 13 amino acids. V lost 8 bases and J lost 6; bases outside the gene matches: 10. Per the germline V gene, CDR1 is SQVTM and CDR2 is ANQGSEA. The CDR3 region has the DNA TGCAGCCTTGTGTCCGACAGGGGGCTCGAGCAGTACTTC. It is translated as CSLVSDRGLEQYF.

This clonotype was counted only a few times. The chain links TRBV6-5 to TRBJ1-6; D is undetermined. Trimming cost V 0 bases and J 7 bases, with 13 bases left between them. The germline CDR1 and CDR2 sequences are MNHEY and SVGAGI. The CDR3 is made up of 16 amino acids. In DNA, the CDR3 is TGTGCCAGCAGTTACTCTCGGCAGAGGATGAATTCACCCCTCCACTTT. Translated, it gives CASSYSRQRMNSPLHF.

This clonotype was observed a handful of times. The chain couples TRBV5-1 to TRBJ1-5; D is possibly TRBD1 (5 bases). V was cut by 2 bases and J by 8 bases, with 11 bases left in between. CDR3 length: 13 residues. CDR1 and CDR2 (germline): SGHRS, YFSETQ. The CDR3 region is CASSLSVDKPQHF. DNA of the CDR3: TGCGCCAGCAGCTTATCGGTGGACAAGCCCCAGCATTTT.

There are many counts of this clonotype. The rearrangement joins TRBV12-3 or TRBV12-4 to TRBJ2-7; D is unresolved. The CDR3 runs to 13 residues. Between the trimmed V and J ends, which lost 4 bases and 6 bases, there was a span of 13 bases. DNA of the CDR3: TGTGCCAGCAGTTACGCTGACCTGCGCGAGCAGTACTTC. This codes for CASSYADLREQYF.

The gene calls are TRBV29-1 and TRBJ2-3; D assignment may be TRBD1 or TRBD2 (7 bases each). The length of the CDR3 is 11 residues. Trimming cost V 3 bases and J 10 bases, with 11 bases left between them. Germline CDR1 and CDR2: SQVTM and ANQGSEA. The DNA of the CDR3 is TGCAGCGTTGATCAGGGGGGGCCGCAGTATTTT. As protein: CSVDQGGPQYF.

The chain combines TRBV20-1 with TRBJ1-6; perhaps TRBD1 as D (5 bases). Trimming pared 1 base from V and 6 bases from J, leaving 10 bases between. This CDR3 comprises 14 residues. Germline V gives CDR1 DFQATT, CDR2 SNEGSKA (reference sequence). The CDR3 region has the DNA TGCAGTGCTAGAGTCGCGACAGTTAATTCACCCCTCCACTTT. It encodes CSARVATVNSPLHF.

This clonotype was detected many times. V and J are TRBV12-3 or TRBV12-4 and TRBJ1-2; D ambiguous. The CDR3 spans 13 residues. With 6 bases removed from V and 6 bases from J, the gap between germline ends came to 14 bases. The CDR3 region is CASSAGSLNGYTF. As DNA, the CDR3 is TGTGCCAGCAGCGCGGGGTCCTTGAATGGCTACACCTTC.

The chain couples TRBV2 to TRBJ2-1; D not resolved. The germline gives CDR1 SNHLY, CDR2 FYNNEI. Trimming left V 6 bases short and J 0 bases short, with 9 bases between. This CDR3 comprises 14 residues. The CDR3, as DNA: TGTGCCAGCAGGAGCCTTCGCTCCTACAATGAGCAGTTCTTC. Residues: CASRSLRSYNEQFF.

The rearrangement links TRBV12-3 or TRBV12-4 to TRBJ2-1, with 11 bases matching TRBD2. V trimming: 8 bases; J trimming: 7 bases; junction bases outside the gene matches: 13. This CDR3 spans 16 amino acids. CDR3 nucleotide sequence: TGTGCCAGCCGCCGTGGGTCTAGCGGGGGGTCGAATGAGCAGTTCTTC. It codes for CASRRGSSGGSNEQFF.

About this clonotype itself: Possible read error: a much larger clone is one base away. The CDR3 region is CASSIRDRHETQYF. CDR3 nucleotide sequence: TGTGCCAGTAGTATAAGGGACAGACATGAGACCCAGTACTTC. This rearrangement joins TRBV19 to TRBJ2-5; 7 bases are a match to TRBD1. The junction had 5 bases not matched to a gene; V was cut back by 2 bases and J by 5 bases. In germline, CDR1 is LNHDA, CDR2 SQIVND (reference sequence). CDR3 length equals 14 residues.

This clonotype has a handful of counts. This chain links TRBV20-1 with TRBJ2-7; 7 bases map to TRBD2. This CDR3 is 15 amino acids long. Germline V gene sequence: CDR1 DFQATT, CDR2 SNEGSKA (reference sequence). Unmatched junction bases numbered 12, after V lost 4 bases and J lost 3 bases. In nucleotides, the CDR3 is TGCAGTGCTACAGGGACTACAGATACCGTCTACGAGCAGTACTTC. Translated: CSATGTTDTVYEQYF.

This clonotype was picked up one time. Just one base apart from a much larger clone, this may be a read error. This rearrangement joins TRBV4-1 to TRBJ2-1; D possibly corresponds to TRBD1 (6 bases). V lost 6 bases and J lost 12, with 21 bases in between. CDR1 is MGHRA, CDR2 YSYEKL, per germline. The CDR3 is made up of 14 amino acids. The CDR3 loop is CASRRTVSYDAQFF. The CDR3 DNA follows: TGCGCCAGCAGACGGACAGTATCGTATGATGCGCAGTTCTTC.

The chain carries TRBV5-1 and TRBJ2-2, with 8 bases fitting TRBD1. V was pared by 3 bases and J by 0 bases, with 7 bases of the junction left unmatched. The CDR3 extends over 17 amino acids. Looked up from germline, CDR1 is SGHRS and CDR2 is YFSETQ. Here the CDR3 reads CASSWDRPTPNTGELFF. The CDR3 region has the DNA TGCGCCAGCAGCTGGGACAGGCCTACCCCGAACACCGGGGAGCTGTTTTTT.

The chain is built from TRBV5-4 and TRBJ1-5; D gene uncertain. Trimming removed 6 bases from V and 3 bases from J, with 22 bases in between. This CDR3 has 17 amino acids. Germline V CDR1 and CDR2: SGHNT, YYREEE (reference sequence). The CDR3 here is CASTLLRGIFNNQPQHF. Here the CDR3 DNA reads TGTGCCAGCACCCTCTTACGCGGGATCTTTAACAATCAGCCCCAGCATTTT.

This sequence joins TRBV6-5 and TRBJ2-3; D might be TRBD2 (5 bases). Germline CDR1 MNHEY, CDR2 SVGAGI. This CDR3 spans 15 amino acids. Trimming stripped 7 bases from V and 3 bases from J, with 17 bases between. DNA for the CDR3: TGTGCCAGCACTCCGTCGGCTGGAGGAACAGATACGCAGTATTTT. Its translation: CASTPSAGGTDTQYF.

This clonotype was detected many times. The genes are TRBV29-1 and TRBJ2-3; no clear D. The V gene lost 1 base and the J gene lost 2 bases, with 10 bases spanning the gap. The CDR3 is 14 amino acids. From germline, CDR1 is SQVTM and CDR2 ANQGSEA. The CDR3 DNA sequence: TGCAGCGTTGAAGGGGTGGTTTCCACAGATACGCAGTATTTT. Translation: CSVEGVVSTDTQYF.

This clonotype has a handful of counts. The V gene is TRBV3-1, the J gene TRBJ2-7; TRBD1 is a possible D gene (6 bases). The V end was cut by 2 bases, the J end by 6 bases, with 20 bases between. CDR1 and CDR2 from the germline V gene are LGHDT and YNNKEL (reference sequence). This CDR3 is built from 16 residues. CDR3 amino acids: CASSQYGGRGDSEQYF. The CDR3 coding sequence is TGTGCCAGCAGCCAATACGGCGGCAGGGGTGATTCCGAGCAGTACTTC.

This chain links TRBV12-3 or TRBV12-4 with TRBJ2-4; TRBD2 is a possible D gene (6 bases). This CDR3 comprises 12 residues. Between the trimmed V and J ends, which lost 8 bases and 9 bases, there was a span of 14 bases. This CDR3 reads CASLTGGGIQYF. The CDR3, as DNA: TGTGCCAGCCTTACCGGGGGAGGCATTCAGTACTTC.

As for this clonotype: A junction end diverges from the germline sequence, so it may reflect a read error. This chain connects TRBV7-2 to TRBJ1-4, with TRBD1 as a possible D gene (5 bases). Germline CDR1 reads SGHTA; CDR2 reads FQGNSA. The CDR3 loop spans 13 amino acids. CDR3 coding DNA: TGTGCTAGCAGCTTAGGGGCAGGCCAAAAACTGTTTTTT. This translates into CASSLGAGQKLFF. The full variable domain, rest sourced from reference TRBV7-2 and TRBJ1-4, is GAGVSQSPSNKVTEKGKDVELRCDPISGHTALYWYRQSLGQGLEFLIYFQGNSAPDKSGLPSDRFSAERTGGSVSTLTIQRTQQEDSAVYLCASSLGAGQKLFFGSGTQLSVL.

This clonotype was seen a few times. V gene TRBV11-3 combines with J gene TRBJ2-1; 9 bases are shared with TRBD1. The CDR3 consists of 15 residues. With 8 bases clipped from V and 5 bases from J, the junction kept 10 bases outside the gene matches. Germline-derived CDR1 and CDR2 are SGHNT and YENEEA. The CDR3 loop reads CASGHGQGFDNEQFF. In DNA, the CDR3 is TGTGCCAGCGGCCACGGACAGGGGTTTGACAATGAGCAGTTCTTC.

The CDR3 DNA follows: TGTGCCAGCAGTTTATTTTCGGCAGGGGAAGAGACCCAGTACTTC. It specifies CASSLFSAGEETQYF. This chain connects TRBV28 to TRBJ2-5, with D possibly matching TRBD1 (6 bases). Trimming took 1 base from V and 3 from J, leaving 12 bases between them. Per the germline V gene, CDR1 is MDHEN and CDR2 is SYDVKM. The CDR3 is made up of 15 amino acids. Full variable domain (missing parts from reference TRBV28 and TRBJ2-5): DVKVTQSSRYLVKRTGEKVFLECVQDMDHENMFWYRQDPGLGLRLIYFSYDVKMKEKGDIPEGYSVSREKKERFSLILESASTNQTSMYLCASSLFSAGEETQYFGPGTRLLVL.

This clonotype was observed a few times. CDR3 region: CASSQDKRGGAYEQYF. For the CDR3, the DNA is TGTGCCAGCAGCCAAGATAAACGGGGGGGCGCGTATGAGCAGTACTTC. This chain connects TRBV4-2 to TRBJ2-5, with 8 nucleotides matching TRBD2. Losses at the gene ends were 0 bases for V and 11 bases for J; bases not matched to a gene: 14. The CDR3 spans 16 residues. The V gene's germline CDR1 is LGHNA and CDR2 YNFKEQ.

A few counts support this clonotype. This chain joins TRBV28 and TRBJ2-5, with a weak D call TRBD1 (6 bases). CDR1 is MDHEN and CDR2 is SYDVKM in the germline V gene. V gave up 11 bases and J gave up 1 base, with 23 bases separating them. CDR3 length: 16 amino acids. In DNA, the CDR3 is TGTGCCGTTAAAAAGCCGGCAGGGGTGGGCCAAGAGACCCAGTACTTC. This encodes CAVKKPAGVGQETQYF.

The gene calls are TRBV10-3 and TRBJ2-5; the match to TRBD2 covers 10 bases. V was clipped by 7 bases and J by 5 bases; unmatched bases: 7. The CDR3 covers 14 residues. CDR1 is ENHRY, CDR2 SYGVKD, per germline. This CDR3 is CAIKEGLAMETQYF. The CDR3 bases are TGTGCCATCAAGGAGGGACTAGCGATGGAGACCCAGTACTTC.

The gene calls are TRBV7-8 and TRBJ2-1, with D possibly TRBD2 on 6 matching bases. CDR1 and CDR2 (germline): SGHVS, FQNEAQ. Trimming left V 5 bases short and J 5 bases short, with 22 bases between. The CDR3 runs 17 residues. CDR3 sequence (DNA): TGTGCCAGCAGCCCCCCGTTGAGGGAGGTCTTCCACAATGAGCAGTTCTTC. Translation: CASSPPLREVFHNEQFF.

This clonotype was found many times. V gene TRBV10-3 combines with J gene TRBJ2-6; no clear D gene. Per the germline V gene, CDR1 is ENHRY and CDR2 is SYGVKD. Deletions cut 8 bases from V and 2 bases from J, with 4 bases between. The CDR3 covers 12 residues. The DNA for the CDR3 is TGTGCCATCTTGACTGGGGCCAACGTCCTGACTTTC. It codes for CAILTGANVLTF.

Worth noting for this clonotype: At one end the junction does not follow the germline gene, possibly because of a read error. The chain is built from TRBV28 and TRBJ1-2, with TRBD1 matching 8 bases. CDR3 length: 14 amino acids. CDR1 and CDR2 (germline): MDHEN, SYDVKM. The DNA of the CDR3 is TGTACCAGCAGACCTCAGGGGGCGCAGAGAGGCTACACCTTC. This codes for CTSRPQGAQRGYTF.

This clonotype has ten or more counts. V usage is TRBV5-1 and J usage is TRBJ2-7, with a possible D match to TRBD2 (6 bases). CDR1 is SGHRS and CDR2 is YFSETQ in the germline V gene. V lost 0 bases and J 5 bases, leaving 15 bases between the germline ends. This CDR3 spans 15 amino acids. As DNA, the CDR3 is TGCGCCAGCAGCTTGGGGTCCAGTGGAGGGAACGAGCAGTACTTC. Residues: CASSLGSSGGNEQYF.

This clonotype was picked up many times. The CDR3 protein is CSARDDRGASYEQYF. The CDR3 nucleotides are TGCAGTGCTAGAGATGATAGGGGGGCCTCCTACGAGCAGTACTTC. The rearrangement links TRBV20-1 to TRBJ2-7; D may correspond to TRBD1 or TRBD2 (6 bases each). This CDR3 region has 15 residues. V lost 0 bases to trimming and J lost 0 bases, with 12 bases between them. Germline assignment: CDR1 DFQATT and CDR2 SNEGSKA (reference sequence).

In its sample, this clonotype was seen a few times. The chain combines TRBV20-1 with TRBJ2-7, with 11 bases identical to TRBD1. The CDR3 has 13 amino acids. The V gene end was trimmed by 6 bases and the J gene end by 4 bases; junction bases not matched to a gene: 5. Germline assignment: CDR1 DFQATT and CDR2 SNEGSKA (reference sequence). CDR3 coding DNA: TGCAGTGCCCGGACAGGGGGCCAGTACGAGCAGTACTTC. It encodes CSARTGGQYEQYF.